This TCR beta chain appears in the sequencing data of a study of beta chain features in type 1 diabetes. This CDR3 spans 15 amino acids. Germline CDR1 is GTSNPN and CDR2 is SVGIG (reference sequence). Losses at the gene ends were 1 base for V and 1 base for J; bases not matched to a gene: 3. cDNA synthesis used the whole RNA isolate, giving expressed TCRB sequences. TCRdb's copy holds only in-frame clones and misses some; the assay was immunoSEQ multiplex PCR. The sample has 300,000 to 400,000 clones; 13% are singletons. Study-wide findings and caveats: Among patients with Type 1 diabetes, TCRB CDR3s were moderately but significantly shorter in every one of the four CD4+ subsets.

This clone has more than one count but fewer than ten. Antigen specificity is unknown. The TCR originated in a woman aged 18-30 years with type 1 diabetes. J is TRBJ1-2 and V is TRBV30; 10 nucleotides align to TRBD1. The sequenced material came from naive CD4+ T cells from blood. In nucleotides, the CDR3 is TGTGCCTGGAGTGGACAGGGGGCCGGTAACTATGGCTACACCTTC. It yields the protein CAWSGQGAGNYGYTF.